A selection of T cell receptor beta chains follows, all from one sample in a study of T-cell reconstitution after alpha-beta-depleted transplantation in children. TCRdb analysed the PCR reads with MiXCR anew, one entry per CDR3 protein. Here the sample spans about 310,000 distinct CDR3 sequences, about a quarter being singletons. The sample here was PBMCs, mostly from graft donor cells, taken 180 days after TCRalphabeta/CD19-depleted stem cell transplant. Every receptor here comes from a male patient aged 10 to 17 who had a stem cell transplant for acute lymphoblastic leukemia, so the T cells may come from the graft donor. The conserved cysteine and the conserved F or W are not part of the CDR3 here.

j_call v_call cdr3_aa
TRBJ2-3 TRBV4-1 ASSQGKYRTDTQY
TRBJ2-7 TRBV5-6 ASSSRTGNYEQY
TRBJ2-1 TRBV20-1 SAREGQRVQF
TRBJ2-5 TRBV10-3 AISGGLAGGLKY
TRBJ1-2 TRBV29-1 SVGVRGSKGYT
TRBJ2-7 TRBV6-5 ASSYRTSGSYEQY
TRBJ2-7 TRBV4-1 ASSHRGGYEQY
TRBJ2-1 TRBV14 ASSRGTGWMGEQF
TRBJ1-1 TRBV27 ASSRQEPNTEAF
TRBJ1-1 TRBV29-1 SVGRGRNTEAF
TRBJ2-3 TRBV12-3/TRBV12-4 ASSPYHYSARLDTQY
TRBJ2-1 TRBV4-1 ASSQDPGAYNEQF
TRBJ2-7 TRBV5-1 ASSPRQGIDEQY
TRBJ2-7 TRBV6-5 ASSYGANYEQY